These T cell receptor beta chains were read from a single sample in a study of Graves' ophthalmopathy and Graves' hyperthyroidism. TCRdb itself ran the multiplex PCR reads through MiXCR, one entry per CDR3 protein. The sample holds under 800,000 distinct CDR3 sequences, roughly 20% seen once. Sequenced input: peripheral blood. All receptors come from a woman between 18 and 29 years old with stable Graves' hyperthyroidism. Some clones in this sample may be carry-over from other donors' samples. CDR3s include the opening cysteine and the closing phenylalanine or tryptophan. The D gene is left open where the match is weak. Size is omitted from some rows. Given values are once, few, many or a class for expanded clones.

v_call	d_call	clone_size	j_call	cdr3_nt	cdr3_aa
TRBV20-1	NA	many	TRBJ1-1	TGCAGTGCTCCAAGTCAGGTATTCAACACTGAAGCTTTCTTT	CSAPSQVFNTEAFF
TRBV5-1	NA	NA	TRBJ2-7	TGCGCCAGCGGCCCATCATGGAGGAGGGGGAGCTCCTACGAGCAGTACTTC	CASGPSWRRGSSYEQYF
TRBV28	NA	many	TRBJ2-7	TGTGCCAGCAGTTTAATAGGGCCAGGGCGGTACGAGCAGTACTTC	CASSLIGPGRYEQYF
TRBV20-1	NA	many	TRBJ1-1	TGCAGTGCTAGCGGCCCCGCTGAAGCTTTCTTT	CSASGPAEAFF
TRBV3-1	NA	once	TRBJ2-4	TGTGCCAGCAGCCAAGTGGTGGTCCCCTGGACCAAAAACATTCAGTACTTC	CASSQVVVPWTKNIQYF
TRBV12-3/TRBV12-4	TRBD1	many	TRBJ2-5	TGTGCCAGCAGGCGAGGACAGGGCCCTCTCCCCAGGACCCAGTACTTC	CASRRGQGPLPRTQYF
TRBV5-6	NA	few	TRBJ1-5	TGTGCCAGCAGCTCCGAAGACAATCAGCCCCAGCATTTT	CASSSEDNQPQHF
TRBV20-1	TRBD1	many	TRBJ1-5	TGCAGTGCTAGAGGAGGGGGCTCTCAGCCCCAGCATTTT	CSARGGGSQPQHF
TRBV19	NA	many	TRBJ1-1	TGTGCCAGTAGTATGGGACGGCGGAACACTGAAGCTTTCTTT	CASSMGRRNTEAFF
TRBV10-3	TRBD1	many	TRBJ1-1	TGTGCCATCAGTGAGTCAGGGGGACAGCGGAGGACTGAAGCTTTCTTT	CAISESGGQRRTEAFF
TRBV15	TRBD1	many	TRBJ2-4	TGTGCCACCAGCAGAGATCATTCAGGGGGCTTTAACATTCAGTACTTC	CATSRDHSGGFNIQYF
TRBV19	TRBD1	NA	TRBJ1-2	TGTGCCAGTAGGAGGGACAGGGATGGCTACACCTTC	CASRRDRDGYTF
TRBV30	NA	NA	TRBJ1-1	TGTGCCTGGATTGGGGGGCTAATCACTGAAGCTTTCTTT	CAWIGGLITEAFF
TRBV12-3/TRBV12-4	NA	many	TRBJ1-1	TGTGCCAGCAGTTTCGGGGGTCCACCTGAAGCTTTCTTT	CASSFGGPPEAFF
TRBV12-3/TRBV12-4	NA	NA	TRBJ1-1	TGTGCCAGCAGGGTCCGGGGAGCCTTGAACACTGAAGCTTTCTTT	CASRVRGALNTEAFF
TRBV12-3/TRBV12-4	NA	many	TRBJ2-5	TGTGCCAGCAGTCCGGACCAAGAGACCCAGTACTTC	CASSPDQETQYF